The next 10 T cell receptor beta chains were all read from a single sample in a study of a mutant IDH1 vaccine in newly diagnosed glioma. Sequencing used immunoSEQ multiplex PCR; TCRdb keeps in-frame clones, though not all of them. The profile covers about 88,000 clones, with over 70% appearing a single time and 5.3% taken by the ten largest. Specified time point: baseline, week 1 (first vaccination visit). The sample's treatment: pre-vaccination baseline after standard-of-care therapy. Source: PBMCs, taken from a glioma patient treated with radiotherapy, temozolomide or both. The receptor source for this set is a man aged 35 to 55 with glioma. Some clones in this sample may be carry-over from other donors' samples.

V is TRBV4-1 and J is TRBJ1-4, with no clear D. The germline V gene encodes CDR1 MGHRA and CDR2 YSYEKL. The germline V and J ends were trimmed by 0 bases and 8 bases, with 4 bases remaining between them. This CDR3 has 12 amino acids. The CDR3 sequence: CASSQDNEKLFF. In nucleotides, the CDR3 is TGCGCCAGCAGCCAAGATAACGAAAAACTGTTTTTT.

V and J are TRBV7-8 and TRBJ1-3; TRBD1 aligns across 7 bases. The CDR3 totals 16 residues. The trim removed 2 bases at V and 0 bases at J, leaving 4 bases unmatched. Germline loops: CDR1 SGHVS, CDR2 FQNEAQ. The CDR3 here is CASSLPTGVSGNTIYF. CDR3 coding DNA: TGTGCCAGCAGCTTACCAACAGGGGTCTCTGGAAACACCATATATTTT.

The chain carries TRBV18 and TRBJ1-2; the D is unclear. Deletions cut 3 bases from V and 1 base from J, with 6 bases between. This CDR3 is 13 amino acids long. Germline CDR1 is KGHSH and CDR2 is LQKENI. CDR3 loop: CASSPDGNYGYTF. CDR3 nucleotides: TGTGCCAGCTCACCGGACGGTAACTATGGCTACACCTTC.

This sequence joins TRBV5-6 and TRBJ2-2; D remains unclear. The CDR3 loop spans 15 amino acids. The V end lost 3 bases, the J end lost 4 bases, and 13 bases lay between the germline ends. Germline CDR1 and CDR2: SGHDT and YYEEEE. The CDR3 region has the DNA TGTGCCAGCAGCTCCCGGGCCTTCGGCACCGGGGAGCTGTTTTTT. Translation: CASSSRAFGTGELFF.

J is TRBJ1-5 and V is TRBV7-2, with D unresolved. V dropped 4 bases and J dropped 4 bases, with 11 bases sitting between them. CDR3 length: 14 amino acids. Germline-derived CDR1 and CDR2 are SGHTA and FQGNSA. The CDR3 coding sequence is TGTGCCAGCAGCTACGCCATTCAGAATCAGCCCCAGCATTTT. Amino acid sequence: CASSYAIQNQPQHF.

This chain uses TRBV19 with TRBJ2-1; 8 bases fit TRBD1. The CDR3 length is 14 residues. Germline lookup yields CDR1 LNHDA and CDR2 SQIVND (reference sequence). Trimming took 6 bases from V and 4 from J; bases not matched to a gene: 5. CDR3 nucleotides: TGTGCCAGTAGACGGGACAGGTCTTACAATGAGCAGTTCTTC. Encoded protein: CASRRDRSYNEQFF.

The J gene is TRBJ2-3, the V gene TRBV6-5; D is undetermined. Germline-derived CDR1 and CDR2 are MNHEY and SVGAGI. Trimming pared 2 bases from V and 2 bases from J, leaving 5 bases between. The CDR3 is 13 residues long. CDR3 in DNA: TGTGCCAGCAGTTACCGGGCCACAGATACGCAGTATTTT. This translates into CASSYRATDTQYF.

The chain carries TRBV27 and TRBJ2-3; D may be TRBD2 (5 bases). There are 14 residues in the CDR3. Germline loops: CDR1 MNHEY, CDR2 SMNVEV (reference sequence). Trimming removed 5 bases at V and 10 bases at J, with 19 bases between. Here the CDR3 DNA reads TGTGCCAGCAGTCCGGCCGAGGAAAGGACTCCGCAGTATTTT. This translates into CASSPAEERTPQYF.

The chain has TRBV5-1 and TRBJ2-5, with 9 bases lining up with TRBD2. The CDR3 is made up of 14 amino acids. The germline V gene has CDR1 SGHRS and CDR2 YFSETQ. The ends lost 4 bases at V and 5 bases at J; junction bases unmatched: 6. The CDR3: CASSPRLADETQYF. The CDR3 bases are TGCGCCAGCAGCCCCAGACTAGCGGATGAGACCCAGTACTTC.

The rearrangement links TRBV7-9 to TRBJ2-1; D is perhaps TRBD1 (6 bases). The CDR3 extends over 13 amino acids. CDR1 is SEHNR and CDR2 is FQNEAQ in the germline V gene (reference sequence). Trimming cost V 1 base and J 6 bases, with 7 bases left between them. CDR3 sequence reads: CASSLEGGNEQFF. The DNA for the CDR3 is TGTGCCAGCAGCTTAGAAGGGGGCAATGAGCAGTTCTTC.